This TCR beta chain was captured in a study of monozygotic twins with inflammatory bowel disease. About this clonotype itself: The target antigen is unknown.

CDR3 length: 16 amino acids. Germline V gives CDR1 MNHEY, CDR2 SMNVEV (reference sequence). Notes on the study in general: Compared with healthy twins, IBD patients shared fewer clonotypes with others, especially with disease activity.

With the 5' RACE reads reprocessed, TCRdb shows one record per CDR3 protein and no DNA. The listing contains 93,000 or so distinct CDR3 sequences. The chain employs TRBV27 and TRBJ2-1; TCRdb designates TRBD2, a call that cannot be tested without DNA. The specimen was blood. The origin of this receptor is a human donor with ulcerative colitis or Crohn's disease, or a healthy co-twin of an affected twin (not recorded which). The CDR3 region is CASKPLAGEGYNEQFF.